Each of the 18 T cell receptor beta chains below was sequenced from the same sample in a study of T-cell memory formation after mild COVID-19. TCRdb used MiXCR to reprocess the 5' RACE reads, holding one entry per CDR3 protein. The data contain 380,000 or so distinct CDR3 sequences, 13% to 15% of them singletons. Sequenced input: PBMCs or a T cell subset sorted from them (not recorded which). These receptors were collected from a man younger than 35 who had mild COVID-19 (a few samples of this study predate the infection). Cell type and time point are not known.

This sequence joins TRBV18 and TRBJ1-5, with D tentatively TRBD1 (5 bases). The CDR3 spans 15 residues. CDR1 KGHSH and CDR2 LQKENI come from the germline V gene. With 3 bases removed from V and 1 base from J, the gap between germline ends came to 10 bases. The DNA for the CDR3 is TGTGCCAGCTCACCCGGCAGACAGAGCAATCAGCCCCAGCATTTT. Protein: CASSPGRQSNQPQHF.

This clonotype has just a few counts. V is TRBV20-1 and J is TRBJ2-1; D gene unclear. V lost 5 bases, J lost 10 bases, and 21 bases lay in between. CDR1 DFQATT and CDR2 SNEGSKA come from the germline V gene (reference sequence). The CDR3 length is 14 residues. The CDR3 loop is CSAPRGLISIEQFF. The DNA for the CDR3 is TGCAGTGCTCCCCGCGGATTGATCTCGATAGAGCAGTTCTTC.

This clonotype was picked up a small number of times. The chain recombines TRBV7-2 with TRBJ1-1; no reliable D call. Per germline, CDR1 SGHTA and CDR2 FQGNSA. V was clipped by 7 bases and J by 4 bases, with 19 bases between them. This CDR3 is built from 15 residues. The CDR3 here is CASTPRGGKGTEAFF. CDR3 nucleotides: TGTGCCAGCACCCCCCGGGGAGGGAAAGGCACTGAAGCTTTCTTT.

The rearrangement joins TRBV20-1 to TRBJ2-7; tentative D call: TRBD1 (6 bases). The V gene lost 1 base and the J gene lost 0 bases, with 10 bases spanning the gap. This CDR3 region has 14 residues. CDR1 and CDR2 from the germline V gene are DFQATT and SNEGSKA (reference sequence). This CDR3 is CSARASDSSYEQYF. CDR3 DNA sequence: TGCAGTGCTAGAGCCTCGGACAGCTCCTACGAGCAGTACTTC.

This clonotype came up many times. This rearrangement joins TRBV4-3 to TRBJ2-4, with 7 positions matching TRBD1. With V trimmed by 4 bases and J by 0 bases, 6 bases remained unmatched. Germline CDR1 reads LGHNA; CDR2 reads YSLEER. The CDR3 is 16 residues long. The DNA for the CDR3 is TGCGCCAGCAGCCCCGGGACAGAAGTAGCCAAAAACATTCAGTACTTC. Translated, it gives CASSPGTEVAKNIQYF.

V gene TRBV20-1 combines with J gene TRBJ1-3; D possibly corresponds to TRBD1 (6 bases). CDR3 length: 14 amino acids. The V end lost 5 bases, the J end lost 0 bases, and 11 bases lay between the germline ends. Looked up from germline, CDR1 is DFQATT and CDR2 is SNEGSKA (reference sequence). The CDR3: CSAPKGGSGNTIYF. CDR3 coding DNA: TGCAGTGCTCCTAAAGGGGGCTCTGGAAACACCATATATTTT.

This chain joins TRBV21-1 and TRBJ2-7; TRBD2 reflects the table's D call only, with no check against the DNA. TRBV21-1 is given as a pseudogene. This CDR3 has 12 amino acids. CDR3 bases: TGTGCCAGCAGCGGGGGCCCTTACGAGCAGTACGTC. This translates into CASSGGPYEQYV.

This clonotype came up a few times. The chain is built from TRBV7-2 and TRBJ1-2; D is possibly TRBD1 (6 bases). Germline CDR1 and CDR2: SGHTA and FQGNSA. This CDR3 has 14 residues. Deletions cut 7 bases from V and 5 bases from J, with 17 bases between. This CDR3 reads CASTRGGQGYGYTF. The CDR3, as DNA: TGTGCCAGCACCCGAGGGGGGCAGGGATATGGCTACACCTTC.

The chain is built from TRBV5-1 and TRBJ2-7; the match to TRBD2 covers 7 bases. The CDR3 extends over 13 amino acids. The junction had 3 bases not matched to a gene; V was cut back by 0 bases and J by 6 bases. CDR1 and CDR2 (germline): SGHRS, YFSETQ. CDR3: CASSLERGFEQYF. The CDR3 DNA is TGCGCCAGCAGCTTGGAGCGGGGTTTCGAGCAGTACTTC. The entire variable domain, with the rest obtained from reference TRBV5-1 and TRBJ2-7, is as follows: KAGVTQTPRYLIKTRGQQVTLSCSPISGHRSVSWYQQTPGQGLQFLFEYFSETQRNKGNFPGRFSGRQFSNSRSEMNVSTLELGDSALYLCASSLERGFEQYFGPGTRLTVT.

In its sample, this clonotype was seen a few times. The J gene is TRBJ2-3, the V gene TRBV9, with TRBD2 matching over 11 bases. The CDR3 contains 17 residues. Germline assignment: CDR1 SGDLS and CDR2 YYNGEE. Unmatched junction bases numbered 6, after V lost 0 bases and J lost 3 bases. CDR3 loop: CASSVVVAGGPTDTQYF. The CDR3 coding sequence is TGTGCCAGCAGCGTAGTGGTAGCGGGGGGGCCGACAGATACGCAGTATTTT.

Ten or more counts support this clonotype. The genes are TRBV7-3 and TRBJ2-3; D ambiguous. Germline CDR1 reads SGHTA; CDR2 reads FQGTGA. CDR3 length: 11 amino acids. The V gene lost 3 bases and the J gene lost 10 bases, with 8 bases spanning the gap. The chain's CDR3 is CASSFFRAQYF. The DNA for the CDR3 is TGTGCCAGCAGCTTTTTTAGAGCGCAGTATTTT.

The chain employs TRBV7-9 and TRBJ1-1, with D unresolved. The length of the CDR3 is 12 residues. Trimming left V 5 bases short and J 10 bases short, with 14 bases between. Per germline, CDR1 SEHNR and CDR2 FQNEAQ (reference sequence). The CDR3 here is CASSPIQVGAFF. The CDR3 coding sequence is TGTGCCAGCAGCCCCATTCAAGTTGGAGCTTTCTTT.

V and J are TRBV7-2 and TRBJ1-5, with TRBD1 as a possible D gene (5 bases). Germline loops: CDR1 SGHTA, CDR2 FQGNSA. This CDR3 is built from 16 residues. The V gene lost 5 bases and the J gene lost 2 bases, with 16 bases spanning the gap. Here the CDR3 reads CASSPGGGSGNQPQHF. The CDR3, as DNA: TGTGCCAGCAGCCCGGGGGGGGGTAGCGGCAATCAGCCCCAGCATTTT.

The V and J genes are TRBV7-2 and TRBJ2-7; no reliable D call. Trimming took 4 bases from V and 3 from J, leaving 4 bases between them. The CDR3 contains 11 residues. CDR1 is SGHTA and CDR2 is FQGNSA in the germline V gene. CDR3: CASSYHYEQYF. The CDR3 bases are TGTGCCAGCAGCTACCACTACGAGCAGTACTTC.

This clonotype was found many times. The chain carries TRBV12-3 or TRBV12-4 and TRBJ2-7; perhaps TRBD1 as D (6 bases). This CDR3 has 14 residues. Trimming removed 1 base at V and 3 bases at J, with 10 bases between. The CDR3: CASSLGQDRYEQYF. CDR3 sequence (DNA): TGTGCCAGCAGTTTAGGACAGGACCGCTACGAGCAGTACTTC.

The genes are TRBV12-3 or TRBV12-4 and TRBJ2-1; D is unclear. CDR3 length equals 11 residues. The V and J ends lost 4 bases and 9 bases respectively, with 7 bases between them. The chain's CDR3 is CASSYGPEQFF. CDR3 bases: TGTGCCAGCAGTTACGGACCTGAGCAGTTCTTC.

This clonotype has a handful of counts. The chain carries TRBV12-3 or TRBV12-4 and TRBJ1-1, with 7 bases lining up with TRBD1. The CDR3 length is 14 residues. J was trimmed by 2 bases and V by 3 bases; bases with no gene match: 3. CDR3 sequence reads: CASSFYRGNTEAFF. The CDR3 region has the DNA TGTGCCAGCAGTTTTTACAGGGGCAACACTGAAGCTTTCTTT.

The V gene is TRBV4-2, the J gene TRBJ2-1, with D unresolved. The CDR3 totals 17 residues. Germline loops: CDR1 LGHNA, CDR2 YNFKEQ. V was cut by 4 bases and J by 6 bases, with 22 bases left in between. CDR3: CASSRDTGSPTVNEQFF. The CDR3 coding sequence is TGTGCCAGCAGCCGTGATACCGGATCCCCGACGGTCAATGAGCAGTTCTTC.